The present entry profiles one T cell receptor (beta chain) with its context. Its antigen remains unidentified. The input lacks base qualities; no much larger clone sits a single base away. The same CDR3 arises from other DNA sequences in this sample as well. This entry comes from a study of cytomegalovirus exposure and HLA in healthy donors (dated by TCRdb to about 2017). For the wider study: An earlier analysis of approximately 550 of the donors reported 250 to 350 Gb of sequence data and roughly 110 million unique TCR beta sequences from 190 million or so T cells. An early release covering just under 650 HLA-typed donors comprised 300 to 350 gigabases of sequencing data and some 79 million unique TCR sequences. Genome-wide SNP genotypes for about three fifths of the roughly 670 donors were used in a later genetic analysis, which treated that subset as a discovery cohort. Among around 400 genotyped donors of the cohort, an average of about 220,000 unique TCR beta nucleotide sequences was sequenced per donor, of which about 19% were non-productive. To decide whether each TCR beta V gene segment behaved as functional or pseudogenic, an earlier analysis of some 580 of the donors relied on high-throughput TCR beta sequencing. Typing coverage differed by locus: A, B, C, DRB1 and DQB1 were typed in about 629-640 donors, DQA1 in 500 to 550, DPA1 in over 600, and DPB1 in just under 480. In addition to the first cohort of approximately 650 subjects, a separate validation cohort of approximately 130 different subjects was used. Every discovery cohort repertoire had been produced on one sequencing platform. The study combined high-throughput TCR immunosequencing, statistical association of individual TCRs with disease status, and machine learning to predict cytomegalovirus infection status. Donor age, sex, ethnicity and CMV serostatus were compiled alongside the repertoire data. Of the roughly 390 genotyped donors, approximately 82% fell in the genetic ancestry cluster associated with self-reported Caucasian donors. The study aimed to test whether cataloging public T cell receptors could reveal signatures of past pathogen exposure. Four to six DR-DQ haplotypes were handled as single units for association and clustering, since linkage in the cohort was strong. Both class I and class II loci were covered by HLA typing, at four-digit resolution. Using immunosequencing, the study profiled T cell repertoires from some 670 subjects and related those repertoires to cytomegalovirus serostatus. In the later analysis, no new phenotypic data were used to find candidate immune exposures; instead, reliance was placed on TCR beta sequences and their occurrence across donors. A later analysis re-analyzed previously published TCR beta repertoires from roughly 690 donors and added high-resolution HLA genotyping to study TCR occurrence patterns. Results and caveats for the whole study, not just this receptor: A further reported finding was that TCR beta sequences accurately predicted the HLA-A and HLA-B alleles for most subjects in the first cohort. While some public TCRs were present in many individuals, most TCR sequences turned up only very rarely across donors. Because some donors lacked HLA typing at each locus, the association tests relied only on the typed subset. Because counts were too low, approximately 18 rarely observed V segments, including chromosome 9 orphons, were excluded from the earlier analysis of around 640 of the donors. In a later analysis, around 17,000 TCR beta sequences were associated with specific HLA alleles at a false discovery rate of 0.05. In this cohort, only TCR beta chains were sequenced, and detectable features were limited by the absence of alpha or paired-chain data. Broadly in line with IMGT annotations, most TCR beta V segments showed up in productive rearrangements about 87% or about 30% of the time in an earlier analysis of several hundred of the donors. For the cohort, immune exposure information was limited to CMV serostatus. In a later genetic analysis, a missense DCLRE1C variant was associated with V-gene and J-gene trimming of TCR beta chains, and the association was replicated in an independent cohort. In a later analysis, most CMV-associated TCR beta chains were found to appear HLA-restricted, with HLA associations seemingly driven largely by CMV exposure. In vitro tests confirmed that a few of the cytomegalovirus-associated TCR beta chains recognize cytomegalovirus antigens. According to a later analysis, parvovirus B19, influenza, CMV and Epstein-Barr virus appeared linked to several top co-occurrence clusters. The classifier was reported to diagnose cytomegalovirus status with high specificity and sensitivity in both the original cohort and the validation cohort. In a later analysis, HLA-associated TCR beta chains showed more clonal expansion and lower generation probabilities than non-associated chains that were equally common. The study gave a list of 150 to 200 TCR beta chains associated with cytomegalovirus. A cluster of highly shared sequence variants was judged likely to be a technical artifact of the sequencing pipeline. Sequencing depth was assumed to be roughly uniform across donors in the presence/absence analyses, though that assumption may not hold. According to a later genetic analysis, donors in an Asian-associated ancestry cluster had fewer N-insertions in productive TCRs than the approximately 690-donor mean. When HLA alleles, especially DR and DQ, strongly co-occurred, attributing TCR associations to individual alleles was difficult. According to the authors, the approach could potentially be generalized to other disease states and immunological phenotypes. Correlated functional status among segregating V segments might reflect linkage disequilibrium, but an unknown experimental factor could not be ruled out. In a later analysis, TCR association rates were found to vary across HLA loci, with the most associated TCRs seen for DRB1 alleles and the fewest for HLA-C alleles.

The cohort consisted of 666 healthy bone marrow donors. At the time of sampling, every cohort member was nominally healthy, though immune exposures that went unrecorded were likely present. The donor was CMV seropositive and was included in the group of 270 or so seropositive cohort members. A peripheral blood sample was provided by each donor, and peripheral blood mononuclear cells were used for TCR beta sequencing. Genomic DNA was extracted from the blood cell samples with the Qiagen DNeasy Blood Extraction Kit. The library was produced with the immunoSEQ multiplex PCR assay. For the multiplex PCR, a mixture combining 60 forward primers for TCR Vbeta segments and 13 reverse primers for TCR Jbeta segments was used. Amplification of the CDR3 region of rearranged TCR beta genes was performed with a multiplex PCR assay on genomic DNA. Amplified TCR beta libraries were sequenced as 87-base-pair reads on the Illumina HiSeq System. For the original study's pipeline: Across the 700 or so repertoires, a later analysis counted 75 million to 90 million unique TCR beta chains, 8.5 million to 12 million of which were shared by at least two donors. A nearest-neighbor algorithm error-corrected the raw reads and collapsed the reads into unique sequences, merging closely related sequences to remove PCR and sequencing errors. V, D and J gene segments were assigned by aligning CDR3 sequences to IMGT reference sequences. Each retained sequence needed at least a six-nucleotide match to both a V gene segment and a J gene segment. A rearrangement counted as productive if the CDR3 had no stop codons and remained in frame with V and J, and every other rearrangement counted as non-productive. Following IMGT convention, CDR3 was defined as the stretch from the second conserved V-encoded cysteine up to the conserved J-encoded phenylalanine. The earlier analysis of about 610 of the donors excluded sequences that lacked an unambiguous match to a single V gene segment. In an earlier analysis of some 590 of the donors, a V segment was called functional when productive rearrangements were above 56.7%, and segregating when the standard deviation between donors exceeded 5%. A statistical classification framework was built to diagnose cytomegalovirus status from the catalog of TCR beta chain sequences. V and J gene assignment, in a later analysis, came from comparing TCR nucleotide sequences with IMGT/GENE-DB human TR gene sequences. A later analysis assigned CDR3 sequences and most-parsimonious VDJ recombination scenarios with the TCRdist pipeline. In a later analysis, each TCR beta chain was defined by its CDR3 amino acid sequence together with its V-gene family, and reads lacking a unique V-gene family were excluded. As a way to deal with suspected cross-contamination and a sequencing artifact, a later analysis dropped 500 to 700 nucleotide sequences that were highly shared and had low generation probability. For each public chain, a later analysis derived a clonal expansion index from normalized ranks of inferred template counts within each repertoire. A later analysis computed generation probabilities with a VDJ recombination model fitted to out-of-frame rearrangements, and checked the results against IGoR. A later analysis scored TCR-TCR, TCR-HLA and TCR-CMV co-occurrence with hypergeometric tests, applying a repertoire-size bias correction to TCR pairs. A later analysis estimated false discovery rates by permuting HLA or CMV assignments 20 times. A later analysis grouped co-occurring TCRs with DBSCAN, adding TCRdist sequence similarity when clustering within HLA-allele-positive subsets. Repertoires with fewer than 30,000 or more than 120,000 public chains were left out of co-occurrence clustering, as were about five repertoires with anomalous nucleotide sharing. TCRdb took this table from immuneACCESS and kept in-frame rearrangements with V and J called. Such tables lack part of the clones; where checked against another copy, unresolved V genes explain under half of the gap, and the rest is unexplained. The D gene and trimming were derived from the DNA, and the V and J assignments and clone size from that table. The sample profile shows about 100,000 clones; around 85% of them were found once. In total, the top ten clones hold about 4.9% of the sample.

Sample: PBMCs. This clonotype was sampled from a man aged 35 to 55 in good health and CMV-seropositive.

The CDR3 protein sequence reads: CASSIAGNYGYTF. The base sequence is TGTGCCAGTAGTATAGCGGGAAACTATGGCTACACCTTC. The chain couples TRBV19 to TRBJ1-2, with the D gene uncertain. The germline V gene (reference sequence) sets CDR1 to LNHDA and CDR2 to SQIVND. Relative to germline, V is 1 base shorter and J is 2 bases shorter, with 5 bases between their ends. Reading from cysteine to phenylalanine, the CDR3 counts 13 amino acids. Only CDR3 DNA is held: 39 bases, read in frame from base 1.